The clone carrying this T cell receptor beta chain was found a few times. The data were obtained in a study of blood T cell repertoires in COVID-19. Assay: immunoSEQ multiplex PCR; the TCRdb copy retains only in-frame clones and omits some. The sample lists fewer than 130,000 clones; 69% were seen once. Trimming cost V 3 bases and J 4 bases, with 12 bases left between them. Germline V CDR1 and CDR2: MDHEN, SYDVKM. The CDR3 has 15 amino acids. The material sequenced was peripheral blood. This clonotype was obtained from a man older than 75 with acute or convalescent COVID-19. The genes are TRBV28 and TRBJ2-2; D possibly corresponds to TRBD2 (6 bases). This CDR3 reads CASSLVGSATGELFF. The DNA for the CDR3 is TGTGCCAGCAGTTTGGTCGGGAGTGCCACCGGGGAGCTGTTTTTT.